This T cell receptor beta chain was recovered during a study of OX40 agonist ivuxolimab in advanced cancers. For the study at large: Patients were treated with intravenous ivuxolimab, dosed at 0.01 to 10 mg/kg and infused every 2 weeks. Enrolled patients in dose escalation had cancers that were hepatocellular carcinoma, melanoma, renal cell or head and neck cancer.

Sequencing used immunoSEQ multiplex PCR; TCRdb keeps in-frame clones, though not all of them. Of 60,000 to 65,000 clones listed, around 90% are singletons. This clone appeared a single time. Exclusion applied to patients with autoimmune disease history or systemic immunosuppression. The receptor's source is an adult with an advanced solid tumor such as melanoma, head and neck, liver or kidney cancer. The input for sequencing was CD4+ or CD8+ T cells sorted from blood, taken in a trial of the OX40 agonist ivuxolimab.

CDR3 protein: CASSYGQWGEKLFF. The DNA for the CDR3 is TGTGCCAGCAGTTATGGACAGTGGGGAGAAAAACTGTTTTTT. The genes are TRBV28 and TRBJ1-4, with D perhaps TRBD1 (6 bases). CDR1 is MDHEN and CDR2 is SYDVKM in the germline V gene. CDR3 size: 14 residues. The V end was cut by 4 bases, the J end by 8 bases, with 14 bases between.